The 24 T cell receptor beta chains listed next were all sequenced from one sample in a study of T cells expressing NK-cell markers. From the 5' RACE reads, TCRdb lists one entry per CDR3 protein and no DNA. This sample contains a few hundred thousand distinct CDR3 sequences. The specimen was blood T cells: a sorted CD56 or NKG2C T cell subset, CD4+ or CD8+ T cells, or bulk PBMC T cells (not recorded which). These receptors came from a man aged 18-69 years in good health.

The rearrangement uses TRBV5-1 and TRBJ2-7; TCRdb designates TRBD1, a call that cannot be tested without DNA. This CDR3 contains 15 residues. Germline V CDR1 and CDR2: SGHRS, YFSETQ. CDR3 protein: CASSLEGRVSYEQYF.

The chain is built from TRBV11-1 and TRBJ1-1; TCRdb picks TRBD1, but there is no DNA to check that call. This CDR3 comprises 15 residues. Germline CDR1 and CDR2: SGHAT and FQDESV (reference sequence). CDR3 sequence reads: CASSFRSGANTEAFF.

V usage is TRBV5-1 and J usage is TRBJ2-7; TCRdb indicates TRBD2, and absent DNA this call remains unverified. This CDR3 is built from 14 residues. The germline V gene has CDR1 SGHRS and CDR2 YFSETQ. CDR3 loop: CASSLAMAGSEQYF. Filled out from reference TRBV5-1 and TRBJ2-7, the complete variable domain reads KAGVTQTPRYLIKTRGQQVTLSCSPISGHRSVSWYQQTPGQGLQFLFEYFSETQRNKGNFPGRFSGRQFSNSRSEMNVSTLELGDSALYLCASSLAMAGSEQYFGPGTRLTVT.

V usage is TRBV5-1 and J usage is TRBJ2-1; with no DNA, the TCRdb D assignment of TRBD2 cannot be verified. Germline values: CDR1 SGHRS, CDR2 YFSETQ. The CDR3 has 17 residues. The CDR3 sequence: CASSLILAGSSYNEQFF.

The rearrangement uses TRBV14 and TRBJ2-7; TCRdb's D call of TRBD1 is untestable without DNA. The CDR3 is made up of 14 amino acids. Germline assignment: CDR1 SGHDN and CDR2 FVKESK. The CDR3 here is CASSRVGEPYEQYF.

J is TRBJ1-5 and V is TRBV20-1; TCRdb outputs TRBD1, but without DNA this stays unchecked. The CDR3 totals 15 residues. Germline CDR1 reads DFQATT; CDR2 reads SNEGSKA (reference sequence). CDR3 sequence: CSARGQGNSNQPQHF.

The chain is built from TRBV2 and TRBJ1-4. Germline assignment: CDR1 SNHLY and CDR2 FYNNEI. The CDR3 has 13 amino acids. The CDR3 loop reads CASSTRTFEKLFF.

The chain couples TRBV5-5 to TRBJ1-1; TCRdb's D call, TRBD1, is unchecked because there is no DNA. From germline, CDR1 is SGHKS and CDR2 YYEKEE (reference sequence). The CDR3 covers 14 residues. The CDR3 is CASSWDRGHTEAFF.

This chain joins TRBV18 and TRBJ1-3; TCRdb's D call, TRBD1, is unchecked because there is no DNA. CDR3 length equals 15 residues. Germline lookup yields CDR1 KGHSH and CDR2 LQKENI. This CDR3 is CASSPKRDGGNTIYF.

The chain uses TRBV25-1 and TRBJ1-2; TCRdb calls TRBD1, which cannot be checked without DNA. This CDR3 is 15 amino acids long. Looked up from germline, CDR1 is MGHDK and CDR2 is SYGVNS. The CDR3 protein is CASSETNTGVGGYTF.

The chain couples TRBV3-1 to TRBJ2-7; TCRdb gives TRBD1 as the D gene, but with no DNA this cannot be confirmed. CDR1 and CDR2 from the germline V gene are LGHDT and YNNKEL (reference sequence). The CDR3 has 15 amino acids. The CDR3 loop reads CASSQGQGFLYEQYF.

The chain carries TRBV5-1 and TRBJ2-7; with no DNA, the TCRdb D assignment of TRBD1 cannot be verified. Germline assignment: CDR1 SGHRS and CDR2 YFSETQ. The CDR3 consists of 18 residues. This CDR3 is CASSFRTGGTRPPYEQYF.

This chain connects TRBV2 to TRBJ2-7; the TCRdb D gene call, TRBD2, has no DNA to confirm it. The CDR3 runs to 15 residues. Germline V lookup: CDR1 SNHLY, CDR2 FYNNEI. The CDR3 region is CASSEAGASSYEQYF.

The rearrangement joins TRBV9 to TRBJ2-3. CDR1 and CDR2 (germline): SGDLS, YYNGEE. The CDR3 spans 12 residues. CDR3: CASSARTDTQYF.

This sequence joins TRBV18 and TRBJ2-1; TCRdb names TRBD2, which stays unverified in the absence of DNA. The CDR3 is 13 residues long. Germline V CDR1 and CDR2: KGHSH, LQKENI. The CDR3: CASSGLAGNEQFF. The full variable domain, with the rest looked up from reference TRBV18 and TRBJ2-1, is NAGVMQNPRHLVRRRGQEARLRCSPMKGHSHVYWYRQLPEEGLKFMVYLQKENIIDESGMPKERFSAEFPKEGPSILRIQQVVRGDSAAYFCASSGLAGNEQFFGPGTRLTVL.

The CDR3 loop reads CASSLDLHFSPNQPQHF. The chain has TRBV12-3 or TRBV12-4 and TRBJ1-5. This CDR3 is built from 17 residues.

The chain couples TRBV21-1 to TRBJ1-1. TRBV21-1 is recorded as a pseudogene. The CDR3 totals 14 residues. The CDR3 loop reads CASSKRHKDTEAFF.

This chain links TRBV15 with TRBJ1-2. CDR3 length: 16 amino acids. From germline, CDR1 is LNHNV and CDR2 YYDKDF (reference sequence). The CDR3 spells CATSRVGPMGNYGYTF.

The V and J genes are TRBV9 and TRBJ2-1; TCRdb lists TRBD2, though no DNA is available to test this call. CDR1 SGDLS and CDR2 YYNGEE come from the germline V gene. This CDR3 region has 15 residues. This chain's CDR3 is CASSVGQRGANEQFF.

The J gene is TRBJ2-1, the V gene TRBV12-3 or TRBV12-4; TCRdb names TRBD2, which stays unverified in the absence of DNA. The CDR3 is made up of 17 amino acids. The CDR3 sequence: CASSLDSGGGRIFEQFF.

The CDR3 sequence is CASSQLDRDTQYF. The chain carries TRBV9 and TRBJ2-5. Germline CDR1 is SGDLS and CDR2 is YYNGEE. CDR3 length: 13 residues.

CDR3 amino acids: CASSFTRDNQETQYF. V and J are TRBV12-3 or TRBV12-4 and TRBJ2-5; there is no DNA to check the TCRdb D call of TRBD1. The length of the CDR3 is 15 residues.

This rearrangement joins TRBV23-1 to TRBJ2-1. TRBV23-1 belongs to the ORF category, with a function that is uncertain. The CDR3 sequence is 14 residues long. The CDR3 sequence: CASSSFRIENEQFF.

V is TRBV6-6 and J is TRBJ1-1. The CDR3 totals 13 residues. In germline, CDR1 is MNHNY, CDR2 SVGAGI (reference sequence). This CDR3 reads CASSSVGFTEAFF.